A single sample gave rise to the 14 T cell receptor beta chains below, sequenced in a study of T cell responses to AZD1222 COVID-19 vaccine (dated by TCRdb to the early 2020s). The time point label of this sample denotes: baseline before first vaccination. Reading the label with the study, this specimen's treatment or condition is: meningococcal conjugate vaccine given as trial control. The receptor library was made with the immunoSEQ multiplex PCR assay. This is the immuneACCESS table as TCRdb keeps it, with only in-frame sequences that have V and J called. A part of the clones is gone; compared with another copy, unresolved V genes explain less than half, and the rest is unexplained. A total of approximately 190,000 clones appear in this sample, over 70% of them only once. 2.5% to 3% of the sample is in the top ten clones. Material: peripheral blood, obtained on day 0 of MenACWY control vaccination. The receptors derive from an adult in good health.

The J gene is TRBJ1-1, the V gene TRBV19; no reliable D call. The CDR3 totals 14 residues. CDR1 LNHDA and CDR2 SQIVND come from the germline V gene (reference sequence). V lost 2 bases to trimming and J lost 0 bases, with 7 bases between them. The CDR3 sequence is CASSIFSVNTEAFF. The CDR3 region has the DNA TGTGCCAGTAGTATATTCTCGGTGAACACTGAAGCTTTCTTT.

The J gene is TRBJ2-7, the V gene TRBV19; 9 bases line up with TRBD2. Germline V CDR1 and CDR2: LNHDA, SQIVND (reference sequence). Trimming at V came to 3 bases and at J to 1 base, leaving 4 bases not matched to a gene. This CDR3 region has 15 residues. The CDR3 region has the DNA TGTGCCAGTAGTATTATTCTAGCGGGATCCTACGAGCAGTACTTC. Amino acid sequence: CASSIILAGSYEQYF.

The chain joins TRBV9 to TRBJ2-5, with 7 nucleotides matching TRBD1. Losses at the gene ends were 2 bases for V and 2 bases for J; bases not matched to a gene: 9. This CDR3 has 16 residues. Germline loops: CDR1 SGDLS, CDR2 YYNGEE. Here the CDR3 DNA reads TGTGCCAGCAGCGTGACAGGGACAAACATACAAGAGACCCAGTACTTC. Residues: CASSVTGTNIQETQYF.

This clone was observed a single time. The junction does not match germline at one end; this may be a read error. The rearrangement links TRBV28 to TRBJ2-7, with D maybe TRBD2 (6 bases). The length of the CDR3 is 13 residues. The germline CDR1 and CDR2 sequences are MDHEN and SYDVKM. The CDR3 nucleotides read TGTGCCAGCAGGTCGGGCGCGGACTACGAGCAGCACTTC. It codes for CASRSGADYEQHF.

On this clone itself: Other DNA sequences of this sample code for an identical CDR3. V usage is TRBV12-3 or TRBV12-4 and J usage is TRBJ1-1, with D unresolved. The CDR3 loop spans 13 amino acids. The ends were cut back, 1 base at V and 1 base at J, with 4 bases in the middle. The CDR3 DNA sequence: TGTGCCAGCAGTTTAGGAGGGAACACTGAAGCTTTCTTT. Residues: CASSLGGNTEAFF.

The rearrangement joins TRBV28 to TRBJ2-6; D not certain. V gave up 2 bases and J gave up 5 bases, with 7 bases separating them. CDR3 size: 14 residues. The germline CDR1 and CDR2 sequences are MDHEN and SYDVKM. The CDR3 DNA reads as TGTGCCAGCAGTTTAAATTTGAGGGCCAACGTCCTGACTTTC. Amino acid sequence: CASSLNLRANVLTF.

The chain employs TRBV6-1 and TRBJ2-7; no definite D call. Looked up from germline, CDR1 is MNHNS and CDR2 is SASEGT. Trimming cost V 0 bases and J 3 bases, with 6 bases left between them. This CDR3 comprises 13 residues. The CDR3 DNA reads TGTGCCAGCAGTGAAGCACTCTTCTACGAGCAGTACTTC. Encoded protein: CASSEALFYEQYF.

V and J are TRBV7-2 and TRBJ1-1; 9 bases agree with TRBD1. This CDR3 has 14 residues. Germline values: CDR1 SGHTA, CDR2 FQGNSA. V lost 5 bases to trimming and J lost 4 bases; unmatched junction nucleotides: 5. The CDR3 reads CASSRDRAGTEAFF. The CDR3, as DNA: TGTGCCAGCAGCCGGGACAGGGCGGGCACTGAAGCTTTCTTT. The whole variable domain, remainder taken from reference TRBV7-2 and TRBJ1-1, is GAGVSQSPSNKVTEKGKDVELRCDPISGHTALYWYRQSLGQGLEFLIYFQGNSAPDKSGLPSDRFSAERTGGSVSTLTIQRTQQEDSAVYLCASSRDRAGTEAFFGQGTRLTVV.

This chain joins TRBV3-1 (or the pseudogene TRBV3-2) and TRBJ2-2, with D tentatively TRBD1 or TRBD2 (5 bases each). The CDR3 totals 15 residues. Germline V gene sequence: CDR1 LGHDT, CDR2 YNNKEL (reference sequence). The V and J ends lost 4 bases and 1 base respectively, with 10 bases between them. This chain's CDR3 is CASSPGRRNTGELFF. CDR3 sequence (DNA): TGTGCCAGCAGCCCGGGACGGAGGAACACCGGGGAGCTGTTTTTT.

V and J are TRBV6-5 and TRBJ1-6; D perhaps matches TRBD1 (5 bases). CDR3 size: 13 residues. Germline CDR1 and CDR2: MNHEY and SVGAGI. Trimming took 7 bases from V and 4 from J, leaving 8 bases between them. CDR3 sequence: CASTGLYNSPLHF. The CDR3 nucleotides are TGTGCCAGCACGGGGCTGTATAATTCACCCCTCCACTTT.

This chain links TRBV28 with TRBJ1-4; D is undetermined. CDR3 length: 14 amino acids. Germline values: CDR1 MDHEN, CDR2 SYDVKM. V lost 3 bases, J lost 4 bases, and 9 bases lay in between. The CDR3: CASSLAEINEKLFF. CDR3 bases: TGTGCCAGCAGTTTGGCAGAGATTAATGAAAAACTGTTTTTT.

The V and J genes are TRBV6-5 and TRBJ2-7; the D call may be TRBD1 or TRBD2 (6 bases each). The germline gives CDR1 MNHEY, CDR2 SVGAGI. The CDR3 consists of 14 residues. The V end was cut by 4 bases, the J end by 1 base, with 11 bases between. The CDR3, as DNA: TGTGCCAGCAGTTTGGGGGCGGGGTCCTACGAGCAGTACTTC. Translated, it gives CASSLGAGSYEQYF.

The CDR3 loop reads CASGTGFFSGANVLTF. CDR3 in DNA: TGTGCCAGCGGGACAGGGTTTTTCTCTGGGGCCAACGTCCTGACTTTC. V and J are TRBV14 and TRBJ2-6, with 9 bases fitting TRBD1. This CDR3 has 16 amino acids. CDR1 and CDR2 from the germline V gene are SGHDN and FVKESK. J was trimmed by 0 bases and V by 8 bases; bases with no gene match: 5.

V and J are TRBV27 and TRBJ2-1; 11 nucleotides line up with TRBD2. The CDR3 is 17 amino acids. V lost 5 bases to trimming and J lost 0 bases; unmatched junction nucleotides: 6. Germline CDR1 reads MNHEY; CDR2 reads SMNVEV (reference sequence). DNA of the CDR3: TGTGCCAGCAGTCCAGGACTAGCGGGCATCTCCTACAATGAGCAGTTCTTC. This sequence encodes CASSPGLAGISYNEQFF.